These 24 T cell receptor beta chains were sequenced from one sample in a study of blood T cell repertoires in COVID-19. Sequencing was performed with immunoSEQ multiplex PCR; in TCRdb, only in-frame clones are kept and a portion is missing. The table has about 210,000 clones, roughly 82% seen once. Sequencing was performed on peripheral blood. The receptors shown here come from a man aged 50 to 59 with active or convalescent COVID-19.

This chain connects TRBV3-1 (or the pseudogene TRBV3-2) to TRBJ2-3, with D possibly matching TRBD2 (5 bases). The length of the CDR3 is 15 residues. The germline V and J ends were trimmed by 0 bases and 9 bases, with 16 bases remaining between them. CDR1 and CDR2 from the germline V gene are LGHDT and YNNKEL (reference sequence). The CDR3 DNA reads TGTGCCAGCAGCCAAGATACCCTGGGATGGAGGACGCAGTATTTT. Translation: CASSQDTLGWRTQYF.

This chain connects TRBV18 to TRBJ2-1, with TRBD2 matching 7 bases. The V segment lost 5 bases and the J segment 0 bases; nucleotides outside the gene matches: 10. Germline V gene data show CDR1 as KGHSH and CDR2 as LQKENI. CDR3 length: 17 amino acids. CDR3 sequence (DNA): TGTGCCAGCTCAAGGTCCCGGGGCGGGAGCTCCTACAATGAGCAGTTCTTC. Encoded protein: CASSRSRGGSSYNEQFF. The variable domain in full, with the rest retrieved from reference TRBV18 and TRBJ2-1, is NAGVMQNPRHLVRRRGQEARLRCSPMKGHSHVYWYRQLPEEGLKFMVYLQKENIIDESGMPKERFSAEFPKEGPSILRIQQVVRGDSAAYFCASSRSRGGSSYNEQFFGPGTRLTVL.

This sequence joins TRBV12-3 or TRBV12-4 and TRBJ2-4, with 7 bases lining up with TRBD2. Trimming removed 2 bases from V and 10 bases from J; junction bases left unmatched: 5. This CDR3 has 13 amino acids. The CDR3 here is CASSLPEGGIQYF. The CDR3 bases are TGTGCCAGCAGTTTACCAGAGGGAGGGATTCAGTACTTC.

CDR3 amino acids: CASSRREGHEQYF. The CDR3 DNA follows: TGTGCCAGCAGCCGTCGGGAAGGTCACGAGCAGTACTTC. This chain links TRBV11-1 with TRBJ2-7, with D tentatively TRBD2 (5 bases). Trimming shortened V by 5 bases and J by 5 bases, and 13 bases separated the two germline ends. The germline V gene encodes CDR1 SGHAT and CDR2 FQDESV (reference sequence). The CDR3 covers 13 residues.

The chain carries TRBV20-1 and TRBJ2-5; D is perhaps TRBD1 (5 bases). The germline V gene encodes CDR1 DFQATT and CDR2 SNEGSKA (reference sequence). This CDR3 has 13 residues. Trimming stripped 3 bases from V and 1 base from J, with 9 bases between. CDR3 region: CSASAGPQETQYF. The CDR3 coding sequence is TGCAGTGCTAGTGCAGGGCCCCAAGAGACCCAGTACTTC.

The V and J genes are TRBV7-3 and TRBJ2-3, with 11 nucleotides matching TRBD1. Germline V gene sequence: CDR1 SGHTA, CDR2 FQGTGA. The CDR3 has 15 amino acids. Unmatched junction bases numbered 3, after V lost 5 bases and J lost 2 bases. The CDR3: CASSRTGGYTDTQYF. DNA for the CDR3: TGTGCCAGCAGCCGGACAGGGGGCTACACAGATACGCAGTATTTT.

The chain uses TRBV27 and TRBJ2-7; weak D call: TRBD2 (5 bases). V was clipped by 2 bases and J by 6 bases, with 17 bases between them. This CDR3 spans 15 amino acids. Germline V gene lookup returns CDR1 MNHEY and CDR2 SMNVEV (reference sequence). The CDR3 loop reads CASSLVDPGISEQYF. The CDR3 bases are TGTGCCAGCAGTTTAGTCGACCCGGGGATCTCCGAGCAGTACTTC.

The chain uses TRBV4-3 and TRBJ1-1; 7 bases fit TRBD1. The ends lost 4 bases at V and 2 bases at J; junction bases unmatched: 7. Looked up from germline, CDR1 is LGHNA and CDR2 is YSLEER. The CDR3 consists of 15 residues. CDR3 protein: CASSRSTGRNTEAFF. For the CDR3, the DNA is TGCGCCAGCAGCCGTTCGACAGGGAGAAACACTGAAGCTTTCTTT.

V and J are TRBV6-6 and TRBJ1-4, with 10 positions matching TRBD1. This CDR3 comprises 15 residues. CDR1 is MNHNY, CDR2 SVGAGI, per germline (reference sequence). V was pared by 6 bases and J by 7 bases, with 8 bases of the junction left unmatched. This CDR3 reads CASSRSTGGIEKLFF. DNA for the CDR3: TGTGCCAGCAGCCGGTCGACAGGGGGCATTGAAAAACTGTTTTTT.

This clone has only one observation. V and J are TRBV28 and TRBJ1-5; D not resolved. V was clipped by 5 bases and J by 9 bases, with 11 bases between them. Looked up from germline, CDR1 is MDHEN and CDR2 is SYDVKM. The CDR3 runs 12 residues. This CDR3 is CASSTAVLPQHF. DNA of the CDR3: TGTGCCAGCAGTACCGCGGTTTTGCCCCAGCATTTT.

This clone was seen a handful of times. J is TRBJ2-2 and V is TRBV6-1; 12 bases are shared with TRBD1. Looked up from germline, CDR1 is MNHNS and CDR2 is SASEGT. The junction had 10 bases not matched to a gene; V was cut back by 4 bases and J by 4 bases. The length of the CDR3 is 18 residues. The CDR3 loop reads CASSVLPGQGARTGELFF. CDR3 nucleotides: TGTGCCAGCAGTGTCTTACCGGGACAGGGGGCGCGCACCGGGGAGCTGTTTTTT.

V and J are TRBV28 and TRBJ1-2; no clear D. The germline gives CDR1 MDHEN, CDR2 SYDVKM. Trimming shortened V by 3 bases and J by 0 bases, and 17 bases separated the two germline ends. The CDR3 runs to 17 residues. The CDR3 region is CASSFLGGLRANYGYTF. In DNA form, the CDR3 reads TGTGCCAGCAGTTTTTTGGGCGGACTGAGAGCTAACTATGGCTACACCTTC.

This chain links TRBV2 with TRBJ1-3; 9 bases fit TRBD1. Looked up from germline, CDR1 is SNHLY and CDR2 is FYNNEI. The CDR3 is 15 residues long. Germline trimming cut 7 bases from V and 0 bases from J; bases unmatched to any gene: 4. This CDR3 is CASKLDRGSGNTIYF. CDR3 DNA sequence: TGTGCCAGCAAGTTGGACAGGGGCTCTGGAAACACCATATATTTT.

The V call is TRBV27, the J call TRBJ2-1; TRBD2 aligns across 12 bases. J gave up 8 bases and V 2 bases, and 16 bases lay outside the gene matches. This CDR3 spans 19 amino acids. The V gene's germline CDR1 is MNHEY and CDR2 SMNVEV (reference sequence). This CDR3 is CASSLRLRLAGAAGDEQFF. The CDR3 nucleotides read TGTGCCAGCAGTTTACGGCTCCGACTAGCGGGGGCCGCCGGCGATGAGCAGTTCTTC.

The chain couples TRBV6-5 to TRBJ2-7, with 9 bases aligning to TRBD2. V was clipped by 4 bases and J by 2 bases; unmatched bases: 9. Per germline, CDR1 MNHEY and CDR2 SVGAGI. The CDR3 is 16 residues long. The CDR3 DNA follows: TGTGCCAGCAGTTCCGGCTTAGCGGGAGTCACCTACGAGCAGTACTTC. It codes for CASSSGLAGVTYEQYF.

V gene TRBV27 combines with J gene TRBJ2-7; TRBD1 matches at 7 bases. Germline V CDR1 and CDR2: MNHEY, SMNVEV (reference sequence). CDR3 size: 16 residues. Losses at the gene ends were 0 bases for V and 3 bases for J; bases not matched to a gene: 8. The CDR3 loop reads CASSLSGTAKYYEQYV. In nucleotides, the CDR3 is TGTGCCAGCAGTTTATCTGGGACAGCGAAATACTACGAGCAGTACGTC.

Only a few counts were recorded for this clone. The chain is built from TRBV5-1 and TRBJ2-1, with 7 bases matching TRBD1. V lost 6 bases to trimming and J lost 8 bases; unmatched junction nucleotides: 8. The CDR3 extends over 13 amino acids. The germline V gene has CDR1 SGHRS and CDR2 YFSETQ. The CDR3 DNA follows: TGCGCCAGCAAACAACAGGGGTGGGATGAGCAGTTCTTC. Its translation: CASKQQGWDEQFF.

The chain employs TRBV7-2 and TRBJ2-1, with a weak D call TRBD1 (5 bases). This CDR3 has 15 residues. With 3 bases removed from V and 0 bases from J, the gap between germline ends came to 9 bases. Per the germline V gene, CDR1 is SGHTA and CDR2 is FQGNSA. CDR3 residues: CASSLGQGSYNEQFF. CDR3 DNA sequence: TGTGCCAGCAGCTTGGGGCAGGGCTCCTACAATGAGCAGTTCTTC.

CDR3 in DNA: TGCGCCAGCAGCCGTATAGGACTAGCGGGGGGCCTGCCGCGGGATACGCAGTATTTT. This encodes CASSRIGLAGGLPRDTQYF. The chain has TRBV4-1 and TRBJ2-3; 14 positions agree with TRBD2. CDR3 size: 19 residues. Trimming cost V 4 bases and J 6 bases; bases outside gene matches: 15. Germline V gene data show CDR1 as MGHRA and CDR2 as YSYEKL.

The rearrangement links TRBV6-1 to TRBJ2-7; no clear D gene. Trimming removed 0 bases from V and 3 bases from J, with 9 bases in between. The CDR3 runs to 14 residues. CDR1 MNHNS and CDR2 SASEGT come from the germline V gene. CDR3 DNA sequence: TGTGCCAGCAGTGAAGCGAGTGTAATCTACGAGCAGTACGTC. Amino acid sequence: CASSEASVIYEQYV.

The count of this clone is one. V gene TRBV2 combines with J gene TRBJ2-7; TRBD1 aligns across 8 bases. Germline values: CDR1 SNHLY, CDR2 FYNNEI. There are 13 residues in the CDR3. Trimming took 6 bases from V and 3 from J; bases not matched to a gene: 4. CDR3 residues: CASSDDRGYEQYV. The DNA for the CDR3 is TGTGCCAGCAGCGACGACAGGGGCTACGAGCAGTACGTC.

The V and J genes are TRBV5-5 and TRBJ2-1, with 7 bases matching TRBD1. Germline values: CDR1 SGHKS, CDR2 YYEKEE (reference sequence). J was trimmed by 6 bases and V by 2 bases; bases with no gene match: 8. The CDR3 totals 15 residues. The CDR3 reads CASSFRQGVGNEQFF. The CDR3 bases are TGTGCCAGCAGCTTCCGCCAGGGGGTTGGCAATGAGCAGTTCTTC. The entire variable domain, with the rest obtained from reference TRBV5-5 and TRBJ2-1, is as follows: DAGVTQSPTHLIKTRGQQVTLRCSPISGHKSVSWYQQVLGQGPQFIFQYYEKEERGRGNFPDRFSARQFPNYSSELNVNALLLGDSALYLCASSFRQGVGNEQFFGPGTRLTVL.

The chain is built from TRBV3-1 (or the pseudogene TRBV3-2) and TRBJ2-1; 8 bases map to TRBD1. The CDR3 runs to 14 residues. From germline, CDR1 is LGHDT and CDR2 YNNKEL (reference sequence). V lost 4 bases to trimming and J lost 6 bases; unmatched junction nucleotides: 5. CDR3: CASSPRQGINEQFF. CDR3 DNA sequence: TGTGCCAGCAGCCCTCGACAGGGGATCAATGAGCAGTTCTTC.

The V call is TRBV2, the J call TRBJ2-2; D is uncertain. Between the trimmed V and J ends, which lost 4 bases and 5 bases, there was a span of 8 bases. CDR1 is SNHLY and CDR2 is FYNNEI in the germline V gene. The CDR3 length is 13 residues. The CDR3 here is CASSVVRTGELFF. The CDR3 region has the DNA TGTGCCAGCAGTGTAGTTCGTACCGGGGAGCTGTTTTTT. The full variable domain, completed using reference TRBV2 and TRBJ2-2, is EPEVTQTPSHQVTQMGQEVILRCVPISNHLYFYWYRQILGQKVEFLVSFYNNEISEKSEIFDDQFSVERPDGSNFTLKIRSTKLEDSAMYFCASSVVRTGELFFGEGSRLTVL.